The present T cell receptor beta chain was sequenced within a study of blood T cells in healthy people across ages. Combining a sample-barcoded 5' primer with a J-beta primer mix, a second PCR ran for roughly 6 to 11 cycles. TCRdb re-called the 5' RACE reads with MiXCR, one entry per CDR3 protein. The profile shows more than 800,000 distinct CDR3 sequences, over 35% of them singletons. V gave up 5 bases and J gave up 8 bases, with 11 bases separating them. This CDR3 region has 12 residues. CDR1 is SGHRS and CDR2 is YFSETQ in the germline V gene. The receptor comes from an older woman in good health. This chain links TRBV5-1 with TRBJ2-1; D unresolved. The sequenced sample was blood. The CDR3 sequence: CASSSSQYEQFF. In DNA form, the CDR3 reads TGCGCCAGCAGTAGCTCGCAGTATGAGCAGTTCTTC.